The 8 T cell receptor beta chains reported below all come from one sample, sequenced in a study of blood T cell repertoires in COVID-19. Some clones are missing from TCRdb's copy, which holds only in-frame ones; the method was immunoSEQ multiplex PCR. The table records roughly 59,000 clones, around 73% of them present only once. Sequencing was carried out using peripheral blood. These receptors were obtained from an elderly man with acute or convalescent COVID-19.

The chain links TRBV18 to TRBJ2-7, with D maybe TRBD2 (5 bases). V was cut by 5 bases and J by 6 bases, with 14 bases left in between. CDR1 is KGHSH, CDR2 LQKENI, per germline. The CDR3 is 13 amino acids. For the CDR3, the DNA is TGTGCCAGCTCAACTACTGGCGGGCTCGAGCAGTACTTC. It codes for CASSTTGGLEQYF.

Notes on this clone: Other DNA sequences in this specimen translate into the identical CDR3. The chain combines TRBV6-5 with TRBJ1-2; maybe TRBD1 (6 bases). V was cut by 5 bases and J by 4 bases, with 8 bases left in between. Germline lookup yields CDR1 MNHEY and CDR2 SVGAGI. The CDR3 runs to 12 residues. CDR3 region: CASSPTGYGYTF. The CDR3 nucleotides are TGTGCCAGCAGTCCGACAGGCTATGGCTACACCTTC.

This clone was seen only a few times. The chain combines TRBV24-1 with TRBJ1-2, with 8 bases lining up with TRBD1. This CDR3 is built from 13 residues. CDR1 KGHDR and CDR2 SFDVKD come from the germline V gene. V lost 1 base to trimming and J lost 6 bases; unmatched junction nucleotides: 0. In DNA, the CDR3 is TGTGCCACCAGTGATTTACAGGGGGATGGCTACACCTTC. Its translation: CATSDLQGDGYTF.

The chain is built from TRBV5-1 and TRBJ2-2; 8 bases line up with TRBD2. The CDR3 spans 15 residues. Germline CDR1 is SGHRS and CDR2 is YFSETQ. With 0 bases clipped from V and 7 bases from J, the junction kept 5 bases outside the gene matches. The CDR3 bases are TGCGCCAGCAGCTTGGAAGCGGGGGCAGGCGGGGAGCTGTTTTTT. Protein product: CASSLEAGAGGELFF.

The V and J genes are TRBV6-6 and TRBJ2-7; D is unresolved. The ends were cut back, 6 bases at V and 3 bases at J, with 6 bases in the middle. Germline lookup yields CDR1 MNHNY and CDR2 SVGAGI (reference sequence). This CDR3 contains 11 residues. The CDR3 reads CASRQNYEQYF. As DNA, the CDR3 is TGTGCCAGCAGACAAAACTACGAGCAGTACTTC.

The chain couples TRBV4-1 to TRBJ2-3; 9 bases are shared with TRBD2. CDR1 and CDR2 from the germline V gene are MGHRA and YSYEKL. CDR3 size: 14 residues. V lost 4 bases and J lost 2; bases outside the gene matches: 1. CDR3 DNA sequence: TGCGCCAGCAGCCTAGCGGGGGTCACAGATACGCAGTATTTT. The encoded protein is CASSLAGVTDTQYF.

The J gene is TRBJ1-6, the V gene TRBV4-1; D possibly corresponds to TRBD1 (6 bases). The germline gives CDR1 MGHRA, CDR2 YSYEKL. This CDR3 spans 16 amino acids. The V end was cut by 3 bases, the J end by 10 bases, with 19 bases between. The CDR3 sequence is CASSQTGKGLSSPLHF. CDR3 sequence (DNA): TGCGCCAGCAGCCAGACAGGAAAGGGGCTCAGCTCACCCCTCCACTTT.

CDR3 sequence reads: CASSPTSSLYNEQFF. CDR3 in DNA: TGTGCCAGCAGCCCGACTTCTTCTCTCTACAATGAGCAGTTCTTC. The V call is TRBV7-2, the J call TRBJ2-1; no firm D call. CDR1 and CDR2 from the germline V gene are SGHTA and FQGNSA. CDR3 length equals 15 residues. Trimming pared 5 bases from V and 3 bases from J, leaving 14 bases between.